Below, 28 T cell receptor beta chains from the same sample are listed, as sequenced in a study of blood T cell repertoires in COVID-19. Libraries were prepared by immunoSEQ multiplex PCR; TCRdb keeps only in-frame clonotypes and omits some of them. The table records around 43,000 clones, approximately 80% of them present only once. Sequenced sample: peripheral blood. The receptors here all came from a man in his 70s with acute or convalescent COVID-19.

CDR3 sequence: CASSLNMNTEAFF. DNA of the CDR3: TGTGCCAGCAGCCTAAATATGAACACTGAAGCTTTCTTT. The V gene is TRBV2, the J gene TRBJ1-1; unclear D gene. The V and J ends lost 6 bases and 0 bases respectively, with 8 bases between them. The length of the CDR3 is 13 residues. Germline CDR1 reads SNHLY; CDR2 reads FYNNEI.

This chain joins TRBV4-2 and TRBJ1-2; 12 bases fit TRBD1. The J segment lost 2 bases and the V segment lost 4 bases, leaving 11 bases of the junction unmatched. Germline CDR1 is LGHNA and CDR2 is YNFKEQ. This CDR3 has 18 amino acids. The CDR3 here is CASSPTSGTGGGNYGYTF. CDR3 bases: TGTGCCAGCAGCCCGACGTCGGGGACAGGGGGCGGCAACTATGGCTACACCTTC.

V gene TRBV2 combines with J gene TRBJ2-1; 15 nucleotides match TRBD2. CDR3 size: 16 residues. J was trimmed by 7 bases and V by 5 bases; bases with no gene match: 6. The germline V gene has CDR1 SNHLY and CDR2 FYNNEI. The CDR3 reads CASSSTGTSGGNEQFF. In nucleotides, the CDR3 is TGTGCCAGCAGTTCTACCGGGACTAGCGGGGGGAATGAGCAGTTCTTC.

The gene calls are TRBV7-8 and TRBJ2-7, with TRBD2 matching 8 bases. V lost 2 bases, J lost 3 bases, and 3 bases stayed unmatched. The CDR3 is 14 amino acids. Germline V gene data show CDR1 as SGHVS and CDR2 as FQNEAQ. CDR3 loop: CASSLSSGVYEQYF. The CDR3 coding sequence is TGTGCCAGCAGCTTAAGTAGCGGGGTCTACGAGCAGTACTTC.

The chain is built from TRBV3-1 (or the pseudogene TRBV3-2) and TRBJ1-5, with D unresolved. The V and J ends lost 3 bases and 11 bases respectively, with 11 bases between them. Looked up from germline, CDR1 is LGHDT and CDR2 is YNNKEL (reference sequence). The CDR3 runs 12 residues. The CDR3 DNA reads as TGTGCCAGCAGCCAGTACGGGAGAGCCCAGCATTTT. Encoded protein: CASSQYGRAQHF.

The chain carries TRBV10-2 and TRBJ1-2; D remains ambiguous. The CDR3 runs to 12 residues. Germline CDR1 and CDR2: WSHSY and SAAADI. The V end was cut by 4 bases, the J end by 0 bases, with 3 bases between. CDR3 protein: CASSAANYGYTF. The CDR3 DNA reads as TGCGCCAGCAGTGCCGCTAACTATGGCTACACCTTC.

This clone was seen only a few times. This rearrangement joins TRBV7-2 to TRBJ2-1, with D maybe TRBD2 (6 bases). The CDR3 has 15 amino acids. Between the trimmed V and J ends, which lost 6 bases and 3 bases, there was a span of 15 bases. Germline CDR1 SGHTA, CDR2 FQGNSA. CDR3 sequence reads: CASSRGTASYNEQFF. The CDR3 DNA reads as TGTGCCAGCAGTCGGGGGACGGCAAGCTACAATGAGCAGTTCTTC.

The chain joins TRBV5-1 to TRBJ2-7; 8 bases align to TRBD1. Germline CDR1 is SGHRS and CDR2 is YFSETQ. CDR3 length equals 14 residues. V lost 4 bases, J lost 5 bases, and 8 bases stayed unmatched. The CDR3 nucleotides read TGCGCCAGCAGCGCGAGGACAGGGTCCCACGAGCAGTACTTC. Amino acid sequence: CASSARTGSHEQYF. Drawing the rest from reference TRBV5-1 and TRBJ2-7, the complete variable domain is KAGVTQTPRYLIKTRGQQVTLSCSPISGHRSVSWYQQTPGQGLQFLFEYFSETQRNKGNFPGRFSGRQFSNSRSEMNVSTLELGDSALYLCASSARTGSHEQYFGPGTRLTVT.

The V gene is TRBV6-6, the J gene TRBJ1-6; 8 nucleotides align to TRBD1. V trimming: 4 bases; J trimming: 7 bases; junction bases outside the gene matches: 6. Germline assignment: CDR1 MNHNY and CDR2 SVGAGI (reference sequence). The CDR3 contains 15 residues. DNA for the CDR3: TGTGCCAGCAGTTCTAGCGACAGGGGAAATTCACCCCTCCACTTT. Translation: CASSSSDRGNSPLHF.

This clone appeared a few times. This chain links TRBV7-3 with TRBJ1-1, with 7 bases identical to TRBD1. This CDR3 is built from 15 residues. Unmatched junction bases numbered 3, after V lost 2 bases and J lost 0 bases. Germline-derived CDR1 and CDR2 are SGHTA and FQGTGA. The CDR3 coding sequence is TGTGCCAGCAGCTTATCCGGGACAGTGAACACTGAAGCTTTCTTT. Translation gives CASSLSGTVNTEAFF.

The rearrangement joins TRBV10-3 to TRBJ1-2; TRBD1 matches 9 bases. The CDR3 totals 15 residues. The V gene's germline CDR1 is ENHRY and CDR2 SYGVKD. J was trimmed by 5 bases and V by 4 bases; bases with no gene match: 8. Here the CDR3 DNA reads TGTGCCATCAGTGGGGGACAGGGTGACTTATATGGCTACACCTTC. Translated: CAISGGQGDLYGYTF.

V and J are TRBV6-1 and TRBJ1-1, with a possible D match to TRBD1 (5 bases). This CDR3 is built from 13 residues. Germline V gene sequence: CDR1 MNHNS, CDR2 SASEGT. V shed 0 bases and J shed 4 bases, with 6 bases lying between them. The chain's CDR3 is CASSEAGGTEAFF. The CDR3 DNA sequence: TGTGCCAGCAGTGAAGCGGGGGGCACTGAAGCTTTCTTT.

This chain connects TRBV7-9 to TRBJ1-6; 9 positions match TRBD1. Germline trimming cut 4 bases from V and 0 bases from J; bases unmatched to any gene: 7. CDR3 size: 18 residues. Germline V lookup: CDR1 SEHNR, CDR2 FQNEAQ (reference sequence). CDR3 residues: CASSSQGQGSSYNSPLHF. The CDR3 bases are TGTGCCAGCAGCTCCCAGGGACAGGGTAGCTCCTATAATTCACCCCTCCACTTT. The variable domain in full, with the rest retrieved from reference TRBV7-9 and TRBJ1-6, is DTGVSQNPRHKITKRGQNVTFRCDPISEHNRLYWYRQTLGQGPEFLTYFQNEAQLEKSRLLSDRFSAERPKGSFSTLEIQRTEQGDSAMYLCASSSQGQGSSYNSPLHFGNGTRLTVT.

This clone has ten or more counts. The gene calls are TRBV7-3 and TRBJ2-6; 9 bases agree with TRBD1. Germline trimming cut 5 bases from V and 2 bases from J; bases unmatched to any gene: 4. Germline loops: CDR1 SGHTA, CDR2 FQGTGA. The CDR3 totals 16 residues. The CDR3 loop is CASSLQGAAGANVLTF. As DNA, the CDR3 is TGTGCCAGCAGCCTACAGGGGGCCGCTGGGGCCAACGTCCTGACTTTC. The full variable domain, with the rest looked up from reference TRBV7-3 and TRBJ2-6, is GAGVSQTPSNKVTEKGKYVELRCDPISGHTALYWYRQSLGQGPEFLIYFQGTGAADDSGLPNDRFFAVRPEGSVSTLKIQRTERGDSAVYLCASSLQGAAGANVLTFGAGSRLTVL.

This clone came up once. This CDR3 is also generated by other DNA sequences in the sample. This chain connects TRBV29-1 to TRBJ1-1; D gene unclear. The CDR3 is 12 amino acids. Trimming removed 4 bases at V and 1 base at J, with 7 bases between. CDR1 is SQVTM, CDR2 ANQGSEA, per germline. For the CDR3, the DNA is TGCAGCGTTGGGCGGGGGAACACTGAAGCTTTCTTT. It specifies CSVGRGNTEAFF.

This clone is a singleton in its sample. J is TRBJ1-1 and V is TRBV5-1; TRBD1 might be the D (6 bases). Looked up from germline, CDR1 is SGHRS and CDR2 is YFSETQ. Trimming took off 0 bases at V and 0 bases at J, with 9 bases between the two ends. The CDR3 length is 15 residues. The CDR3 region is CASSLEAGVNTEAFF. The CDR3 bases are TGCGCCAGCAGCTTGGAGGCAGGGGTGAACACTGAAGCTTTCTTT.

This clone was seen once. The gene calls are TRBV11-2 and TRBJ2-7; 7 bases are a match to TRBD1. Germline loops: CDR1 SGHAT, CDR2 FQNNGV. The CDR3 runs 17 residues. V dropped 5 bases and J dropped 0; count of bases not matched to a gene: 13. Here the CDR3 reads CASSPFPGTASSYEQYF. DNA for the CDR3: TGTGCCAGCAGCCCATTCCCTGGGACAGCGAGCTCCTACGAGCAGTACTTC.

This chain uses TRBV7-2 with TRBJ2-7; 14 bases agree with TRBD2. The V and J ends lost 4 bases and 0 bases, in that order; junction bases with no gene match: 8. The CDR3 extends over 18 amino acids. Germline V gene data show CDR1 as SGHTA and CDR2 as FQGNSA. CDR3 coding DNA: TGTGCCAGCAGCTCGCGAGGGACTAGCGGGGGCACCTCCTACGAGCAGTACTTC. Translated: CASSSRGTSGGTSYEQYF.

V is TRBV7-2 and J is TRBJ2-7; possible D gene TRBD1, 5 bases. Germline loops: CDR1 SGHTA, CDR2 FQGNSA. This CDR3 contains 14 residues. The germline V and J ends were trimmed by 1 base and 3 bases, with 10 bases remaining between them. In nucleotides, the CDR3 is TGTGCCAGCAGCTTAGAAGGGGTGGGCTACGAGCAGTACTTC. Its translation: CASSLEGVGYEQYF.

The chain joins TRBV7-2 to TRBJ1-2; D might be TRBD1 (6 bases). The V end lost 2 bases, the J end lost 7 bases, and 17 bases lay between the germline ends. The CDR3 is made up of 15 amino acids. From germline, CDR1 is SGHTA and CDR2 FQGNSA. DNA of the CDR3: TGTGCCAGCAGCTTACGCGGGGGGCCCATTGGTGGCTACACCTTC. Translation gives CASSLRGGPIGGYTF. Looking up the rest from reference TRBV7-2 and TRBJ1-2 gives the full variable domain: GAGVSQSPSNKVTEKGKDVELRCDPISGHTALYWYRQSLGQGLEFLIYFQGNSAPDKSGLPSDRFSAERTGGSVSTLTIQRTQQEDSAVYLCASSLRGGPIGGYTFGSGTRLTVV.

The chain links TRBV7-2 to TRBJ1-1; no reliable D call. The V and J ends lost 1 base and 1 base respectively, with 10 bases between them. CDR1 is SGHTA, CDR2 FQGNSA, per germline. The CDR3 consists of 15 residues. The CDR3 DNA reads TGTGCCAGCAGCTTAGGGCAGGCCCCGAACACTGAAGCTTTCTTT. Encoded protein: CASSLGQAPNTEAFF. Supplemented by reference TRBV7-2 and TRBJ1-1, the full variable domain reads GAGVSQSPSNKVTEKGKDVELRCDPISGHTALYWYRQSLGQGLEFLIYFQGNSAPDKSGLPSDRFSAERTGGSVSTLTIQRTQQEDSAVYLCASSLGQAPNTEAFFGQGTRLTVV.

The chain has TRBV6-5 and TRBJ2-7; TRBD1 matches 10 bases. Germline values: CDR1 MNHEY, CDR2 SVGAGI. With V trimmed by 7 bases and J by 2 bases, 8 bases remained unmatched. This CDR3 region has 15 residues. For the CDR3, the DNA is TGTGCCAGCAATCTTAGGACAGGGGGGACCTACGAGCAGTACTTC. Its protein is CASNLRTGGTYEQYF.

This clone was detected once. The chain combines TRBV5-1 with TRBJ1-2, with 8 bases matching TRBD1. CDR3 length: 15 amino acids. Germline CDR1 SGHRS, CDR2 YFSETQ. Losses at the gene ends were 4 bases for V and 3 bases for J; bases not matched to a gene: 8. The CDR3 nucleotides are TGCGCCAGCAGCCCCGGACAGGGAACTTACTATGGCTACACCTTC. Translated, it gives CASSPGQGTYYGYTF.

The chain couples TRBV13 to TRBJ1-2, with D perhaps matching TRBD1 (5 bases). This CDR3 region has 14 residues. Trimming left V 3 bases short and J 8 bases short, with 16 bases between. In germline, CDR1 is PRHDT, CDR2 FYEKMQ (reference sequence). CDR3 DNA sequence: TGTGCCAGCAGCTTCCAGGGAAATGGGCGCGGCTACACCTTC. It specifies CASSFQGNGRGYTF.

The CDR3 DNA follows: TGTGCCAGCAGTTACTCGACACGAGTTGAAGCTTTCTTT. Its translation is CASSYSTRVEAFF. The chain has TRBV6-2 or TRBV6-3 and TRBJ1-1, with unresolved D. There are 13 residues in the CDR3. V lost 0 bases to trimming and J lost 7 bases, with 9 bases between them. Germline V lookup: CDR1 MNHEY, CDR2 SVGEGT.

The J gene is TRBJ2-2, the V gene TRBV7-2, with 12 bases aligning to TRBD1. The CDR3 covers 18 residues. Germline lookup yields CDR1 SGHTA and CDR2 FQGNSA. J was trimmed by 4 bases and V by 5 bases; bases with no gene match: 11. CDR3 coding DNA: TGTGCCAGCAGCCGCTGGAGCGGGACAGGGGGCAGCACCGGGGAGCTGTTTTTT. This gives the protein CASSRWSGTGGSTGELFF.

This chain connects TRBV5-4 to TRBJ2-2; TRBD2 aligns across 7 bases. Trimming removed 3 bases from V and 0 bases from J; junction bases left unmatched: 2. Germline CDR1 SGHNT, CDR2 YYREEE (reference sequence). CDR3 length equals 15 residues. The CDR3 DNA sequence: TGTGCCAGCAGCTGGGACTACTCGAACACCGGGGAGCTGTTTTTT. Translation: CASSWDYSNTGELFF.

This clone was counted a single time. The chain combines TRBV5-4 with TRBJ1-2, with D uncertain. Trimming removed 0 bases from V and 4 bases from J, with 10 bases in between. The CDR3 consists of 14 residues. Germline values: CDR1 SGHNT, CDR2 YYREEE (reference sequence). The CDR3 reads CASSLGGITYGYTF. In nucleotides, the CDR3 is TGTGCCAGCAGCTTGGGCGGTATTACCTATGGCTACACCTTC.